These 20 T cell receptor beta chains were sequenced from one sample in a study of blood T cell repertoires in COVID-19. The assay was immunoSEQ multiplex PCR, and TCRdb's table has in-frame clones only and misses some. This table has hundreds of thousands of clones, roughly 80% appearing once. Material for sequencing was peripheral blood. The source is a woman aged 70-85 years with acute or convalescent COVID-19.

This rearrangement joins TRBV5-1 to TRBJ2-7; 7 nucleotides line up with TRBD1. Germline V gene lookup returns CDR1 SGHRS and CDR2 YFSETQ. V trimming: 4 bases; J trimming: 2 bases; junction bases outside the gene matches: 9. This CDR3 contains 15 residues. The CDR3 here is CASSRMTGNPYEQYF. In DNA, the CDR3 is TGCGCCAGCAGCAGAATGACAGGGAACCCCTACGAGCAGTACTTC.

This clone came up a few times. The gene calls are TRBV18 and TRBJ1-2; 10 positions match TRBD1. After removal of 4 bases from V and 8 bases from J, the junction contained 4 bases not matched to a gene. The CDR3 contains 13 residues. CDR1 KGHSH and CDR2 LQKENI come from the germline V gene. In DNA, the CDR3 is TGTGCCAGCTCACTCGGACAGGGGGAAGGCTACACCTTC. This sequence encodes CASSLGQGEGYTF.

This chain joins TRBV5-6 and TRBJ2-2, with D hard to call. V lost 0 bases and J 6 bases, leaving 6 bases between the germline ends. The CDR3 runs 13 residues. Germline V gene sequence: CDR1 SGHDT, CDR2 YYEEEE. As DNA, the CDR3 is TGTGCCAGCAGCTTGGTTCATCCCGGGGAGCTGTTTTTT. Protein product: CASSLVHPGELFF.

This chain connects TRBV10-3 to TRBJ2-1; D gene unclear. V lost 0 bases, J lost 4 bases, and 10 bases lay in between. The CDR3 is 15 amino acids. Germline V gene data show CDR1 as ENHRY and CDR2 as SYGVKD. CDR3: CAISESQVSYNEQFF. The DNA for the CDR3 is TGTGCCATCAGTGAGTCGCAGGTATCTTACAATGAGCAGTTCTTC.

There are a few counts of this clone. For the CDR3, the DNA is TGTGCCAGTAGTCCTCAACGCACTTCCTACAATGAGCAGTTCTTC. Its translation is CASSPQRTSYNEQFF. The rearrangement links TRBV19 to TRBJ2-1; D unresolved. This CDR3 comprises 15 residues. Germline V gene data show CDR1 as LNHDA and CDR2 as SQIVND (reference sequence). V was trimmed by 5 bases and J by 1 base, leaving 12 bases between them.

This clone was counted a single time. The genes are TRBV7-9 and TRBJ1-6; unclear D gene. The germline CDR1 and CDR2 sequences are SEHNR and FQNEAQ (reference sequence). The CDR3 is made up of 14 amino acids. Deletions cut 1 base from V and 8 bases from J, with 9 bases between. The CDR3 nucleotides are TGTGCCAGCAGCTTAGGGACTGGGGATTCACCCCTCCACTTT. Its protein product is CASSLGTGDSPLHF.

The chain has TRBV7-9 and TRBJ2-3; TRBD1 aligns across 10 bases. V shed 1 base, J shed 0 bases, and the junction held 1 base outside the gene matches. Germline CDR1 reads SEHNR; CDR2 reads FQNEAQ (reference sequence). The CDR3 loop spans 16 amino acids. CDR3 sequence reads: CASSLGTGGSTDTQYF. DNA for the CDR3: TGTGCCAGCAGCTTAGGGACAGGGGGTAGCACAGATACGCAGTATTTT.

This chain uses TRBV6-5 with TRBJ1-1; 7 nucleotides agree with TRBD1. The J segment lost 1 base and the V segment lost 2 bases, leaving 4 bases of the junction unmatched. The germline V gene has CDR1 MNHEY and CDR2 SVGAGI. This CDR3 is 15 amino acids long. Here the CDR3 reads CASSYGGQSNTEAFF. The DNA for the CDR3 is TGTGCCAGCAGTTACGGGGGACAGTCGAACACTGAAGCTTTCTTT.

The rearrangement uses TRBV10-3 and TRBJ1-5; 7 nucleotides align to TRBD1. The CDR3 has 14 residues. Germline values: CDR1 ENHRY, CDR2 SYGVKD. Germline trimming cut 5 bases from V and 7 bases from J; bases unmatched to any gene: 8. The CDR3 DNA follows: TGTGCCATCAGTAGACAGGGACCGGGGCAGCCCCAGCATTTT. Its translation is CAISRQGPGQPQHF.

The chain has TRBV5-4 and TRBJ2-7, with TRBD2 matching over 9 bases. Germline V lookup: CDR1 SGHNT, CDR2 YYREEE (reference sequence). V gave up 4 bases and J gave up 5 bases; unmatched junction bases: 16. CDR3 size: 17 residues. CDR3 nucleotides: TGTGCCAGCAGCGGGAGTATAGCGGGGGCGGCAGCCAACGAGCAGTACTTC. It specifies CASSGSIAGAAANEQYF.

Concerning this clone: This sequence may be a read error, since a much larger clone differs from it by one base. The rearrangement joins TRBV7-9 to TRBJ2-3; no reliable D call. Trimming removed 5 bases at V and 2 bases at J, with 5 bases between. The CDR3 covers 12 residues. CDR1 and CDR2 (germline): SEHNR, FQNEAQ (reference sequence). The CDR3 DNA is TGTGCCAGCAGCCTTTCCACAGATACGCAGTATTTT. It yields the protein CASSLSTDTQYF.

For the CDR3, the DNA is TGCGCCAGCAGCCAAAAGTTCAACAGTAACTATGGCTACACCTTC. It translates to CASSQKFNSNYGYTF. This chain uses TRBV4-1 with TRBJ1-2; D remains ambiguous. The V and J ends lost 2 bases and 1 base respectively, with 11 bases between them. CDR1 MGHRA and CDR2 YSYEKL come from the germline V gene. CDR3 length: 15 residues.

This sequence joins TRBV18 and TRBJ1-2; a weak D match, TRBD1 (5 bases). Germline V gene lookup returns CDR1 KGHSH and CDR2 LQKENI. V was pared by 2 bases and J by 4 bases, with 14 bases between. The CDR3 totals 15 residues. For the CDR3, the DNA is TGTGCCAGCTCACCAATTGAGGCGGGGGGCTATGGCTACACCTTC. Protein: CASSPIEAGGYGYTF.

V is TRBV3-1 (or the pseudogene TRBV3-2) and J is TRBJ2-7; D may be TRBD1 (6 bases). The V end lost 4 bases, the J end lost 4 bases, and 17 bases lay between the germline ends. This CDR3 is 15 amino acids long. Germline loops: CDR1 LGHDT, CDR2 YNNKEL (reference sequence). The CDR3 sequence is CASSPMTGRVYEQYF. The CDR3 bases are TGTGCCAGCAGCCCTATGACAGGCCGCGTATACGAGCAGTACTTC.

This rearrangement joins TRBV2 to TRBJ1-6; D ambiguous. V lost 4 bases to trimming and J lost 7 bases, with 8 bases between them. Germline loops: CDR1 SNHLY, CDR2 FYNNEI. The CDR3 covers 13 residues. The CDR3 protein is CASSVGGNSPLHF. CDR3 DNA sequence: TGTGCCAGCAGTGTTGGCGGAAATTCACCCCTCCACTTT.

The chain links TRBV7-6 to TRBJ1-4; no firm D call. CDR3 length: 15 amino acids. Looked up from germline, CDR1 is SGHVS and CDR2 is FNYEAQ. Deletions cut 0 bases from V and 5 bases from J, with 10 bases between. CDR3 sequence reads: CASSLAQGGNEKLFF. CDR3 nucleotides: TGTGCCAGCAGCTTAGCGCAAGGAGGGAATGAAAAACTGTTTTTT.

The chain joins TRBV7-9 to TRBJ1-1, with D possibly matching TRBD1 (5 bases). Germline lookup yields CDR1 SEHNR and CDR2 FQNEAQ (reference sequence). The CDR3 contains 13 residues. V lost 6 bases, J lost 1 base, and 9 bases lay in between. CDR3 nucleotides: TGTGCCAGCAGGCGACAGAGGAACACTGAAGCTTTCTTT. Translating it yields CASRRQRNTEAFF. The entire variable domain, with the rest obtained from reference TRBV7-9 and TRBJ1-1, is as follows: DTGVSQNPRHKITKRGQNVTFRCDPISEHNRLYWYRQTLGQGPEFLTYFQNEAQLEKSRLLSDRFSAERPKGSFSTLEIQRTEQGDSAMYLCASRRQRNTEAFFGQGTRLTVV.

V and J are TRBV4-3 and TRBJ1-6; weak D call: TRBD1 (6 bases). There are 15 residues in the CDR3. The germline CDR1 and CDR2 sequences are LGHNA and YSLEER. Trimming pared 2 bases from V and 6 bases from J, leaving 11 bases between. The CDR3 DNA is TGCGCCAGCAGCCAAACAGGGTTAGGTAATTCACCCCTCCACTTT. It is translated as CASSQTGLGNSPLHF.

The V call is TRBV6-6, the J call TRBJ2-5; 8 bases align to TRBD1. V was clipped by 7 bases and J by 5 bases; unmatched bases: 6. CDR3 length equals 13 residues. Germline values: CDR1 MNHNY, CDR2 SVGAGI (reference sequence). In nucleotides, the CDR3 is TGTGCCAGCACGGACAGGGTAACGGAGACCCAGTACTTC. Translation gives CASTDRVTETQYF.

The chain couples TRBV19 to TRBJ1-6, with D possibly TRBD1 on 6 matching bases. V was clipped by 5 bases and J by 14 bases, with 10 bases between them. The CDR3 spans 11 residues. The V gene's germline CDR1 is LNHDA and CDR2 SQIVND (reference sequence). The CDR3 loop is CASSPGQTLHF. In DNA, the CDR3 is TGTGCCAGTAGTCCGGGACAAACCCTCCACTTT.